This T cell receptor (beta chain) was sequenced in a study of response to subunit inactivated influenza vaccine. TCRdb passed the RT-PCR reads through MiXCR, listing each CDR3 protein once. Of approximately 730,000 distinct CDR3 sequences listed, 11% to 15% are singletons. This clonotype was picked up a small number of times. Material: PBMCs from blood, obtained 14 days before vaccination. The source of this sequence is a man aged 50-60 years who received an inactivated influenza vaccine.

The CDR3 bases are TGTGCCAGCAGTTTATTGGGACAGGCCTACGAGCAGTACTTC. Its translation is CASSLLGQAYEQYF. The chain combines TRBV28 with TRBJ2-7, with 8 bases matching TRBD1. The CDR3 is 14 amino acids. Germline values: CDR1 MDHEN, CDR2 SYDVKM. V was clipped by 1 base and J by 2 bases; unmatched bases: 1. Full variable domain (remainder filled in from reference TRBV28 and TRBJ2-7): DVKVTQSSRYLVKRTGEKVFLECVQDMDHENMFWYRQDPGLGLRLIYFSYDVKMKEKGDIPEGYSVSREKKERFSLILESASTNQTSMYLCASSLLGQAYEQYFGPGTRLTVT.